This TCR beta chain emerged from a study of blood T cell repertoires in COVID-19 (TCRdb year 2020). Context from the whole study: For ImmuneRACE Cohort 3, a participant was defined as recovered based on two consecutive negative NP/OP PCR tests, clearance by a healthcare professional, or resolution of symptoms. Samples covering the acute and convalescent phases of COVID-19 were provided by collaborators in the United States, Italy and Spain. The prospective study material was composed of cDNA or gDNA derived from T cells, B-cell-depleted T cells, or PBMCs. Deeply sampled blood TCRbeta repertoires from subjects exposed to, actively infected with, or recovered from COVID-19 were included in the dataset. The repertoires were made available in a free public database intended to serve as a resource for research on the immune response to SARS-CoV-2. Samples were obtained from the ongoing ImmuneRACE study (first 160 participants) and from 1,254 subjects provided by 6 global collaborators. Nearly every sample came with metadata listing a de-identified subject ID, COVID-19 status, age in years and sex. Where available, HLA class I and class II types were taken from metadata supplied by the sample provider and were not determined by assay-based typing.

The study at large found these results: Clinical and demographic metadata were provided uncurated, with the amount varying by source and participant.

To note about this clone: Which antigen it targets is not known. No much larger clone is present one base from it, and per-base qualities are unavailable.

Participants in the prospective study were aged roughly 18 to 95 years, lived in 20 to 30 United States geographic areas, and enrolled through a virtual design. Cohort assignment in the prospective study relied on participant-reported clinical history from a screening survey and a study questionnaire. In the prospective study, mobile phlebotomists collected whole blood, serum and a nasopharyngeal or oropharyngeal swab from each participant. Participants in the prospective study had the option to provide additional blood draws and questionnaires over a roughly 2-month period. Before DNA extraction, blood samples from the prospective study were shipped at room temperature or frozen. TCRbeta CDR3 regions were amplified from genomic DNA by means of the immunoSEQ Assay, a bias-controlled multiplex PCR. In the source study's methods: The number of nucleated cells in each sample was estimated from the amplification of reference gene primers within the assay. Sequence reads were collapsed and filtered to measure the absolute abundance of every unique TCRbeta CDR3 rearrangement. Productive Simpson clonality was computed per sample as the square root of Simpson's diversity index over productive rearrangements. TCRdb mirrors the immuneACCESS table, restricted to in-frame sequences. Some clones are absent from its copies; in checked studies, under half trace to an unresolved V gene, and the reason for the others is unknown. That table furnishes V, J and clone size, whereas the DNA furnished D and trimming. The sample includes a few hundred thousand clones, with around 90% observed a single time. The ten largest clones add up to 7% to 8.5% of the sample.

The origin of this receptor is a man under 40 in a cohort exposed to, infected with or recovered from COVID-19 (not recorded which). The sequencing sample was made of PBMCs or T cells enriched from blood (not recorded which).

Here is the DNA: TGTGCCAGCAGTTACATGTGGACAGGGTCCAATGGCTACACCTTC. This translates into CASSYMWTGSNGYTF. The chain is made from TRBV6-5 and TRBJ1-2; 8 central nucleotides agree with TRBD1. The germline V gene supplies CDR1 MNHEY and CDR2 SVGAGI. The CDR3 runs 15 residues from the cysteine to the phenylalanine. The entry retains the CDR3 DNA only, 45 bases that are in frame from base 1. The junction shows trimming of 2 bases on V and 6 bases on J, and the gene matches do not reach 8 bases of it.